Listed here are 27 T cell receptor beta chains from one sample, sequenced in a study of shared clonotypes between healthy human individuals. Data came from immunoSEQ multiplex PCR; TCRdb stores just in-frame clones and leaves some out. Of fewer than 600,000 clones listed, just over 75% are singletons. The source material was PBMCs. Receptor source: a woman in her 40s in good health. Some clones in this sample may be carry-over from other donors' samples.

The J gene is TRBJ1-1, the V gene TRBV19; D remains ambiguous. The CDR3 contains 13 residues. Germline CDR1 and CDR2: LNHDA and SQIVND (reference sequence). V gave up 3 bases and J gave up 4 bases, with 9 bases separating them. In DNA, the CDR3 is TGTGCCAGTAGTATGTGGTTGCGCACTGAAGCTTTCTTT. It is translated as CASSMWLRTEAFF.

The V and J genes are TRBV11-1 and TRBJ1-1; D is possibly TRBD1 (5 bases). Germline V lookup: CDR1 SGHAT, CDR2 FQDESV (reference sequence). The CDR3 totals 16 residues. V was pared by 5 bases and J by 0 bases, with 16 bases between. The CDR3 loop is CASSNSGRAMNTEAFF. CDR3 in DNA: TGTGCCAGCAGCAATTCAGGGAGGGCCATGAACACTGAAGCTTTCTTT.

CDR3 amino acids: CASSLAGQASYGYTF. The CDR3 DNA reads TGTGCCAGCAGCTTAGCGGGTCAGGCGTCCTATGGCTACACCTTC. The rearrangement joins TRBV7-2 to TRBJ1-2; D is ambiguous. The germline gives CDR1 SGHTA, CDR2 FQGNSA. V lost 0 bases to trimming and J lost 4 bases, with 12 bases between them. The CDR3 spans 15 residues.

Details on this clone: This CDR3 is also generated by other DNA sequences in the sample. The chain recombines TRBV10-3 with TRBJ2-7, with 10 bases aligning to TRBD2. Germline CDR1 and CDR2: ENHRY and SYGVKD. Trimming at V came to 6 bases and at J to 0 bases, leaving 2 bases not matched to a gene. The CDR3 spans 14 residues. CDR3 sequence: CAISASGSSYEQYF. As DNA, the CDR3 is TGTGCCATCAGCGCTAGCGGGAGCTCCTACGAGCAGTACTTC.

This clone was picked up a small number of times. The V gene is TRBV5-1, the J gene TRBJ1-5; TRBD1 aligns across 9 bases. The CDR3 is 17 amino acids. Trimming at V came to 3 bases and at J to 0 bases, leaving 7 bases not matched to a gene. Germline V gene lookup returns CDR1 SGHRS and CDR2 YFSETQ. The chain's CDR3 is CASSSGQGPYSNQPQHF. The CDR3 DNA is TGCGCCAGCAGCTCAGGACAGGGGCCCTATAGCAATCAGCCCCAGCATTTT.

CDR3 DNA: TGTGCCTGGAGTGGCAGGGGGGACTATGGCTACACCTTC. As protein: CAWSGRGDYGYTF. The chain employs TRBV30 and TRBJ1-2, with TRBD1 matching 7 bases. This CDR3 spans 13 amino acids. The junction had 2 bases not matched to a gene; V was cut back by 1 base and J by 3 bases. Germline V CDR1 and CDR2: GTSNPN, SVGIG (reference sequence).

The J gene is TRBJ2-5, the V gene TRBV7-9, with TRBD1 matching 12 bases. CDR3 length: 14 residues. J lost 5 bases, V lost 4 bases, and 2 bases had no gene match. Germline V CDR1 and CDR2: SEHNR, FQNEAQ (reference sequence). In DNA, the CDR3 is TGTGCCAGCAGCTCCGGGACAGGGGGCGAGACCCAGTACTTC. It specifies CASSSGTGGETQYF.

CDR3 amino acids: CASSLGRPAAEQFF. The CDR3 DNA is TGTGCCAGCAGCTTGGGGAGGCCCGCCGCTGAGCAGTTCTTC. The chain employs TRBV5-6 and TRBJ2-1; tentative D call: TRBD2 (5 bases). CDR3 length: 14 residues. The ends were cut back, 0 bases at V and 9 bases at J, with 13 bases in the middle. Looked up from germline, CDR1 is SGHDT and CDR2 is YYEEEE.

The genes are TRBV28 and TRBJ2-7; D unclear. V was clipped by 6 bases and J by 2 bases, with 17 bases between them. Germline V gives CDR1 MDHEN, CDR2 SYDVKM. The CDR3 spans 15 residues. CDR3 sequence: CASSPTAAPPYEQYF. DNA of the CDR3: TGTGCCAGCAGCCCGACGGCGGCCCCACCCTACGAGCAGTACTTC.

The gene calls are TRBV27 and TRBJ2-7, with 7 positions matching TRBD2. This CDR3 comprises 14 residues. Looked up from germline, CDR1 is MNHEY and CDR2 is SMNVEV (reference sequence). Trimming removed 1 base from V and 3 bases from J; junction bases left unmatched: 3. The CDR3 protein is CASSLYGGDYEQYF. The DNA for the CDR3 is TGTGCCAGCAGTTTATATGGGGGGGACTACGAGCAGTACTTC.

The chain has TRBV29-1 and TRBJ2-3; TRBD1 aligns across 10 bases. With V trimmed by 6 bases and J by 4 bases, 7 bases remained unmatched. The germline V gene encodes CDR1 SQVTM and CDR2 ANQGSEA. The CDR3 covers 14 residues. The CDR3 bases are TGCAGCGTGGGACAGGGGAATTGGGCAGATACGCAGTATTTT. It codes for CSVGQGNWADTQYF.

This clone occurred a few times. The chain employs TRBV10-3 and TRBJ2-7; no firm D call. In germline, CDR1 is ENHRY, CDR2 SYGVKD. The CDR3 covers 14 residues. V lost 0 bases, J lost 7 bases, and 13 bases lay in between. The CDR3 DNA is TGTGCCATCAGTGAGTCGGATCTGGCAAGGGAGCAGTACTTC. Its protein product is CAISESDLAREQYF.

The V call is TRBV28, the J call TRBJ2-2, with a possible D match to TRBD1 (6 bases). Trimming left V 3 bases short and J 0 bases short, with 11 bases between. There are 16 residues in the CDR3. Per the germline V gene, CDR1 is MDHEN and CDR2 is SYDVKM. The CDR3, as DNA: TGTGCCAGCAGTTTGGTGACAGGTTCGAACACCGGGGAGCTGTTTTTT. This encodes CASSLVTGSNTGELFF. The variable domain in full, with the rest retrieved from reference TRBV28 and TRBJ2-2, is DVKVTQSSRYLVKRTGEKVFLECVQDMDHENMFWYRQDPGLGLRLIYFSYDVKMKEKGDIPEGYSVSREKKERFSLILESASTNQTSMYLCASSLVTGSNTGELFFGEGSRLTVL.

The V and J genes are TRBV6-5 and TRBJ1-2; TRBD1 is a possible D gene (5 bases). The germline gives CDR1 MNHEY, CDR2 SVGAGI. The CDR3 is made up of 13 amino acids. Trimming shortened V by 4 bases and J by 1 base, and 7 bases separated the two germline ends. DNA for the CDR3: TGTGCCAGCAGTTCGACAGATAACTATGGCTACACCTTC. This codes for CASSSTDNYGYTF.

For the CDR3, the DNA is TGTGCCTGGGATAAGGGGACAGGCAATCAGCCCCAGCATTTT. This codes for CAWDKGTGNQPQHF. V usage is TRBV30 and J usage is TRBJ1-5, with 7 bases aligning to TRBD1. Germline V CDR1 and CDR2: GTSNPN, SVGIG (reference sequence). Trimming cost V 5 bases and J 2 bases; bases outside gene matches: 6. The CDR3 is made up of 14 amino acids.

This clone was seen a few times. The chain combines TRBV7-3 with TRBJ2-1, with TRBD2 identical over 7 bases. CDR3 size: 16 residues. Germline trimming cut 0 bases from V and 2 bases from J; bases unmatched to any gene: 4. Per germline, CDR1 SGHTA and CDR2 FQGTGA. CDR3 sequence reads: CASSLTIAGAYNEQFF. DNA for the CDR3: TGTGCCAGCAGCTTAACGATCGCGGGGGCCTACAATGAGCAGTTCTTC.

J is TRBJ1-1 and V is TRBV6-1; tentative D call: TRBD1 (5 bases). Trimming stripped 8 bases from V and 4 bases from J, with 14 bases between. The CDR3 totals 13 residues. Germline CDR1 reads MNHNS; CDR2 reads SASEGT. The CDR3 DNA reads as TGTGCCAGCGCTCAGGGTCAGGGCACTGAAGCTTTCTTT. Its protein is CASAQGQGTEAFF.

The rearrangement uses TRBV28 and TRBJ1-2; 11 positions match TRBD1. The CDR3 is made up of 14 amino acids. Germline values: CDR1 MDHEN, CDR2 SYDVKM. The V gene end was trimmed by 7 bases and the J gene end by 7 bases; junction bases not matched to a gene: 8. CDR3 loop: CASMVGQGAGGYTF. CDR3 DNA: TGTGCCAGCATGGTTGGACAGGGGGCAGGTGGCTACACCTTC.

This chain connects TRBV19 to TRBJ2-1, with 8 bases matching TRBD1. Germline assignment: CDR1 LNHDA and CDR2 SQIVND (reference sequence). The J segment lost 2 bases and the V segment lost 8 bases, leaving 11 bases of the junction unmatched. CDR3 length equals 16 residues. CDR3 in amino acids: CASGPPTGATYNEQFF. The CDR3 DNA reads TGTGCCAGTGGGCCCCCGACAGGGGCCACCTACAATGAGCAGTTCTTC.

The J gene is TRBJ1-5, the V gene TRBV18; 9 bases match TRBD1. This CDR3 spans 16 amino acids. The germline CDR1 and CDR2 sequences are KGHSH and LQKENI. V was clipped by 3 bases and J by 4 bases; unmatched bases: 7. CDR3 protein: CASSPFGTGLNQPQHF. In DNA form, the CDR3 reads TGTGCCAGCTCACCCTTCGGGACAGGGCTGAATCAGCCCCAGCATTTT.

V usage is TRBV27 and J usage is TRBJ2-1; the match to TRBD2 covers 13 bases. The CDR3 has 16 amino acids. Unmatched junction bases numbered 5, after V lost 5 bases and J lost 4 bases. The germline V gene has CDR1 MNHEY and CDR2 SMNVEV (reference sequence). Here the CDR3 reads CASSPTSGRFYNEQFF. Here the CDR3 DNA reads TGTGCCAGCAGTCCGACTAGCGGGAGGTTTTACAATGAGCAGTTCTTC.

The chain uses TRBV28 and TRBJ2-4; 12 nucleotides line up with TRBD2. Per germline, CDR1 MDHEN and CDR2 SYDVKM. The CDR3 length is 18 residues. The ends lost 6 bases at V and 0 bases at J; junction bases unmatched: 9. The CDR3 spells CASSTLTSGSPAKNIQYF. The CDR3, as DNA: TGTGCCAGCAGCACCCTGACTAGCGGGAGTCCAGCCAAAAACATTCAGTACTTC.

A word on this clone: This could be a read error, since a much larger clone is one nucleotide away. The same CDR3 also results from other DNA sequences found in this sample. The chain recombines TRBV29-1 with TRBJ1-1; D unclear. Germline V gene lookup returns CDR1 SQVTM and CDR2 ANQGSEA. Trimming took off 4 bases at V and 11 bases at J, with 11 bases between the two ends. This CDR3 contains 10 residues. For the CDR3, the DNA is TGCAGCGTTGTAGTCCGAGAGGCTTTCTTT. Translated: CSVVVREAFF.

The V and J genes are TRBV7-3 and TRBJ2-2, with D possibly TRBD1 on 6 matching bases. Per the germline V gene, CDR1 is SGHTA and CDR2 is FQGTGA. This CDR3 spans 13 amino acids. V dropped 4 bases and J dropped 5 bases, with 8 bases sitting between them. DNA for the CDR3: TGTGCCAGCAGCTCCACAGGGACCGGGGAGCTGTTTTTT. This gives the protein CASSSTGTGELFF. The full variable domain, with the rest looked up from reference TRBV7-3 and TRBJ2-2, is GAGVSQTPSNKVTEKGKYVELRCDPISGHTALYWYRQSLGQGPEFLIYFQGTGAADDSGLPNDRFFAVRPEGSVSTLKIQRTERGDSAVYLCASSSTGTGELFFGEGSRLTVL.

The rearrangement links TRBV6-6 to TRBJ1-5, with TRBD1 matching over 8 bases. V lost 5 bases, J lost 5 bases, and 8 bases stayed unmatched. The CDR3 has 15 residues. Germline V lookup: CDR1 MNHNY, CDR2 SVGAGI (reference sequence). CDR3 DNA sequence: TGTGCCAGCAGTCAAAGGACAGGGTATCATCAGCCCCAGCATTTT. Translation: CASSQRTGYHQPQHF.

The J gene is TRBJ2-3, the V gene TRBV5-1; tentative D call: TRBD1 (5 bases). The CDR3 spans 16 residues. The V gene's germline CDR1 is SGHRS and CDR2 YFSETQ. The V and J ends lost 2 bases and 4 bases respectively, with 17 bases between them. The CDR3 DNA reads TGCGCCAGCAGCTTTACAGGTTCCAATGTTCCAGATACGCAGTATTTT. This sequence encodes CASSFTGSNVPDTQYF.

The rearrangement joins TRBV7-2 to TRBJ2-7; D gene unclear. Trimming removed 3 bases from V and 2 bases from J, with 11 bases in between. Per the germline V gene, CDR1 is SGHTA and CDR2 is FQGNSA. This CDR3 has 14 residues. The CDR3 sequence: CASSFRPGPYEQYF. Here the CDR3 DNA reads TGTGCCAGCAGCTTCAGGCCAGGACCCTACGAGCAGTACTTC.